This TCR beta chain was observed in a study of cytomegalovirus exposure and HLA in healthy donors. The method was immunoSEQ multiplex PCR; TCRdb's version includes in-frame clones alone and lacks a portion of them. Among some 130,000 clones listed, roughly four fifths were seen once. Separate from the approximately 700-subject first cohort was the approximately 120-subject validation cohort, to which the donors belonged. CDR1 and CDR2 (germline): KGHSH, LQKENI. J gave up 9 bases and V 1 base, and 7 bases lay outside the gene matches. The CDR3 is 16 residues long. What was sequenced was PBMCs. This receptor was taken from a man aged 25-45 years in good health and CMV-seropositive. This rearrangement joins TRBV18 to TRBJ2-1; 12 bases align to TRBD2. The CDR3 region is CASSPRKLAGGREQFF. DNA of the CDR3: TGTGCCAGCTCACCACGGAAACTAGCGGGGGGACGTGAGCAGTTCTTC.